Following are 30 T cell receptor beta chains from one sample sequenced in a study of long-term antiretroviral therapy in people with HIV. immunoSEQ v3.0 was run at survey level. The protocol was immunoSEQ multiplex PCR, while the TCRdb copy is restricted to in-frame clones and leaves out a portion. The sample yields 30,000 or so clones, roughly nine tenths seen once. Sample: unsorted PBMCs, taken approximately 5 years before starting antiretroviral therapy. The receptors were sampled from a man in his fifties with HIV.

The chain carries TRBV25-1 and TRBJ2-6; D not certain. The length of the CDR3 is 15 residues. CDR1 and CDR2 (germline): MGHDK, SYGVNS. V was pared by 5 bases and J by 3 bases, with 11 bases between. The CDR3 sequence: CASSFQVLGANVLTF. In DNA form, the CDR3 reads TGTGCCAGCAGTTTCCAGGTACTTGGGGCCAACGTCCTGACTTTC.

The rearrangement links TRBV11-2 to TRBJ2-7, with D perhaps assigned TRBD1 or TRBD2 (5 bases each). Germline CDR1 SGHAT, CDR2 FQNNGV. CDR3 length: 16 residues. V was shortened by 0 bases and J by 6 bases, with 18 bases between the two germline ends. CDR3 in DNA: TGTGCCAGCAGCTTAGATGGGGCGTCCCTAGCAGGCGAGCAGTACTTC. Translating gives CASSLDGASLAGEQYF.

The chain has TRBV5-1 and TRBJ1-1; 12 nucleotides line up with TRBD1. The CDR3 spans 15 residues. With 1 base clipped from V and 7 bases from J, the junction kept 5 bases outside the gene matches. Per the germline V gene, CDR1 is SGHRS and CDR2 is YFSETQ. CDR3 sequence reads: CASSLLGQGAGEAFF. The CDR3 DNA reads as TGCGCCAGCAGCTTGCTGGGACAGGGGGCTGGTGAAGCTTTCTTT.

J is TRBJ2-1 and V is TRBV27; 7 bases align to TRBD1. There are 15 residues in the CDR3. Per the germline V gene, CDR1 is MNHEY and CDR2 is SMNVEV (reference sequence). V lost 2 bases, J lost 2 bases, and 3 bases stayed unmatched. The DNA of the CDR3 is TGTGCCAGCAGTTTAGACAGGGTCACCTACAATGAGCAGTTCTTC. This sequence encodes CASSLDRVTYNEQFF.

V is TRBV5-5 and J is TRBJ2-4; 10 bases map to TRBD1. The V segment lost 4 bases and the J segment 2 bases; nucleotides outside the gene matches: 9. Looked up from germline, CDR1 is SGHKS and CDR2 is YYEKEE (reference sequence). This CDR3 spans 17 amino acids. CDR3 residues: CASSRTGTGATKNIQYF. As DNA, the CDR3 is TGTGCCAGCAGCCGGACGGGGACAGGGGCGACCAAAAACATTCAGTACTTC.

This clone came up a few times. The chain recombines TRBV28 with TRBJ1-2; D is ambiguous. Germline V gene lookup returns CDR1 MDHEN and CDR2 SYDVKM. The V end lost 2 bases, the J end lost 0 bases, and 10 bases lay between the germline ends. The CDR3 has 15 amino acids. CDR3 nucleotides: TGTGCCAGCAGTTTAGCCGGCGGTGCTAACTATGGCTACACCTTC. Its protein product is CASSLAGGANYGYTF.

The J gene is TRBJ2-7, the V gene TRBV19, with 9 bases matching TRBD1. The ends lost 8 bases at V and 1 base at J; junction bases unmatched: 3. Germline V gene lookup returns CDR1 LNHDA and CDR2 SQIVND (reference sequence). This CDR3 is built from 13 residues. CDR3 sequence reads: CASADRGSYEQYF. The CDR3 DNA is TGTGCCAGTGCGGACAGGGGTTCCTACGAGCAGTACTTC. Together with reference TRBV19 and TRBJ2-7, the CDR3 gives the full variable domain: DGGITQSPKYLFRKEGQNVTLSCEQNLNHDAMYWYRQDPGQGLRLIYYSQIVNDFQKGDIAEGYSVSREKKESFPLTVTSAQKNPTAFYLCASADRGSYEQYFGPGTRLTVT.

This chain connects TRBV25-1 to TRBJ2-7; D is undetermined. V lost 1 base to trimming and J lost 1 base, with 5 bases between them. This CDR3 has 13 residues. Germline V gene data show CDR1 as MGHDK and CDR2 as SYGVNS. DNA for the CDR3: TGTGCCAGCAGTGAATCCCATTCCTACGAGCAGTACTTC. Its protein product is CASSESHSYEQYF.

The chain is built from TRBV27 and TRBJ2-3, with 9 nucleotides matching TRBD2. Germline assignment: CDR1 MNHEY and CDR2 SMNVEV (reference sequence). After removal of 6 bases from V and 1 base from J, the junction contained 8 bases not matched to a gene. The CDR3 runs to 16 residues. The CDR3 DNA is TGTGCCAGCAGGGCCCTCGGCGGGAGGGGCACAGATACGCAGTATTTT. Amino acid sequence: CASRALGGRGTDTQYF.

The chain couples TRBV27 to TRBJ1-1; D unresolved. V was clipped by 0 bases and J by 0 bases, with 17 bases between them. Germline-derived CDR1 and CDR2 are MNHEY and SMNVEV (reference sequence). The CDR3 sequence is 18 residues long. CDR3 sequence: CASSLSWQETRLNTEAFF. The DNA of the CDR3 is TGTGCCAGCAGTTTATCGTGGCAGGAGACCAGGTTGAACACTGAAGCTTTCTTT.

This chain joins TRBV5-1 and TRBJ1-5, with 7 bases aligning to TRBD1. Germline assignment: CDR1 SGHRS and CDR2 YFSETQ. Unmatched junction bases numbered 1, after V lost 1 base and J lost 0 bases. The CDR3 loop spans 15 amino acids. The DNA for the CDR3 is TGCGCCAGCAGCTTGACAGGGGCTAGCAATCAGCCCCAGCATTTT. Its protein product is CASSLTGASNQPQHF.

The V and J genes are TRBV6-1 and TRBJ2-7; D gene unclear. This CDR3 spans 12 amino acids. Germline V gene data show CDR1 as MNHNS and CDR2 as SASEGT. V gave up 2 bases and J gave up 7 bases, with 9 bases separating them. The CDR3 DNA reads as TGTGCCAGCAGTGAACCGCACACGGAGCAGTACTTC. This gives the protein CASSEPHTEQYF.

The chain joins TRBV7-2 to TRBJ2-2; no clear D gene. In germline, CDR1 is SGHTA, CDR2 FQGNSA. Trimming removed 2 bases from V and 1 base from J, with 8 bases in between. This CDR3 region has 15 residues. In nucleotides, the CDR3 is TGTGCCAGCAGCTTACGCAGACAGAACACCGGGGAGCTGTTTTTT. Amino acids: CASSLRRQNTGELFF.

The chain combines TRBV6-6 with TRBJ1-2, with D possibly matching TRBD1 (6 bases). This CDR3 is built from 15 residues. Germline CDR1 reads MNHNY; CDR2 reads SVGAGI (reference sequence). V dropped 2 bases and J dropped 6 bases, with 16 bases sitting between them. The CDR3 loop is CASSYPPEGGDGYTF. CDR3 sequence (DNA): TGTGCCAGCAGTTACCCACCCGAGGGGGGCGATGGCTACACCTTC.

In its sample, this clone was seen once. The chain is built from TRBV27 and TRBJ1-1; D unclear. The CDR3 sequence is 12 residues long. Germline-derived CDR1 and CDR2 are MNHEY and SMNVEV (reference sequence). Trimming cost V 5 bases and J 3 bases, with 7 bases left between them. The CDR3 DNA reads TGTGCCAGCAGTCGACCTCACACTGAAGCTTTCTTT. Protein: CASSRPHTEAFF.

The gene calls are TRBV10-3 and TRBJ2-7, with D unclear. Per germline, CDR1 ENHRY and CDR2 SYGVKD. The CDR3 consists of 11 residues. The CDR3 here is CAKDGPYEQYF. The CDR3 nucleotides are TGTGCTAAGGACGGACCCTACGAGCAGTACTTC.

This chain links TRBV5-1 with TRBJ2-3; TRBD2 agrees at 9 bases. The length of the CDR3 is 16 residues. V lost 4 bases and J lost 2; bases outside the gene matches: 8. Germline CDR1 reads SGHRS; CDR2 reads YFSETQ. Written as DNA, the CDR3 is TGCGCCAGCAGCGTTCGACTAGCGGATTACACAGATACGCAGTATTTT. Protein: CASSVRLADYTDTQYF.

This clone was recorded a few times. The rearrangement uses TRBV7-9 and TRBJ1-3; D is unclear. Germline-derived CDR1 and CDR2 are SEHNR and FQNEAQ (reference sequence). V was shortened by 4 bases and J by 0 bases, with 7 bases between the two germline ends. This CDR3 is 14 amino acids long. This CDR3 is CASSYGYSGNTIYF. CDR3 coding DNA: TGTGCCAGCAGCTACGGATACTCTGGAAACACCATATATTTT.

The V and J genes are TRBV12-5 and TRBJ2-6; D ambiguous. The CDR3 is 14 amino acids. Germline V CDR1 and CDR2: LGHNT, FRNRAP. Between the trimmed V and J ends, which lost 2 bases and 1 base, there was a span of 3 bases. This CDR3 is CASGLISGANVLTF. Here the CDR3 DNA reads TGTGCTAGTGGTTTGATTTCTGGGGCCAACGTCCTGACTTTC.

The rearrangement links TRBV7-8 to TRBJ2-7; the D is unclear. Trimming cost V 1 base and J 0 bases, with 16 bases left between them. Germline CDR1 reads SGHVS; CDR2 reads FQNEAQ. The CDR3 totals 17 residues. The CDR3 nucleotides read TGTGCCAGCAGCTTAGATGTCGGCCCCTTTAACTCCTACGAGCAGTACTTC. The encoded protein is CASSLDVGPFNSYEQYF.

This chain links TRBV7-6 with TRBJ1-3, with 7 bases that match TRBD1. The CDR3 is made up of 16 amino acids. Trimming cost V 5 bases and J 0 bases; bases outside gene matches: 7. In germline, CDR1 is SGHVS, CDR2 FNYEAQ. Written as DNA, the CDR3 is TGTGCCAGCAGCCCAGGACAGGCGCTCTCTGGAAACACCATATATTTT. Residues: CASSPGQALSGNTIYF.

The rearrangement links TRBV7-9 to TRBJ1-1; D remains ambiguous. The V end lost 1 base, the J end lost 0 bases, and 6 bases lay between the germline ends. The CDR3 is made up of 14 amino acids. From germline, CDR1 is SEHNR and CDR2 FQNEAQ (reference sequence). CDR3 in amino acids: CASSLDSVNTEAFF. CDR3 nucleotide sequence: TGTGCCAGCAGCTTAGACAGCGTGAACACTGAAGCTTTCTTT.

This clone showed up just once. The V gene is TRBV2, the J gene TRBJ1-2, with D possibly matching TRBD1 (5 bases). Germline V gives CDR1 SNHLY, CDR2 FYNNEI. This CDR3 region has 16 residues. V lost 4 bases, J lost 0 bases, and 15 bases lay in between. For the CDR3, the DNA is TGTGCCAGCAGTGGGGGCAGGCGAGCAGCTAACTATGGCTACACCTTC. It yields the protein CASSGGRRAANYGYTF.

This clone was found a few times. The chain recombines TRBV30 with TRBJ2-3; D is perhaps TRBD2 (6 bases). CDR1 and CDR2 (germline): GTSNPN, SVGIG (reference sequence). V shed 1 base and J shed 8 bases, with 13 bases lying between them. The CDR3 length is 13 residues. CDR3: CAWSASTRSTQYF. CDR3 DNA sequence: TGTGCCTGGAGTGCCTCGACTAGGTCTACGCAGTATTTT.

The J gene is TRBJ2-7, the V gene TRBV6-5, with D perhaps given as TRBD1 or TRBD2 (5 bases each). CDR1 and CDR2 (germline): MNHEY, SVGAGI. CDR3 length: 12 amino acids. Trimming cost V 6 bases and J 6 bases, with 12 bases left between them. This CDR3 is CASRAEGIEQYF. DNA of the CDR3: TGTGCCAGCAGGGCCGAGGGGATCGAGCAGTACTTC.

The chain has TRBV5-6 and TRBJ2-3; no firm D call. The V gene's germline CDR1 is SGHDT and CDR2 YYEEEE. V was pared by 1 base and J by 3 bases, with 0 bases between. CDR3 length: 11 amino acids. The CDR3 DNA is TGTGCCAGCAGCTTGACAGATACGCAGTATTTT. Amino acids: CASSLTDTQYF.

The rearrangement joins TRBV7-6 to TRBJ1-3; D is uncertain. The V gene's germline CDR1 is SGHVS and CDR2 FNYEAQ. V was cut by 1 base and J by 0 bases, with 16 bases left in between. The CDR3 runs 18 residues. Here the CDR3 reads CASSLVLQALTSGNTIYF. The CDR3 bases are TGTGCCAGCAGCTTAGTCCTGCAGGCCCTTACCTCTGGAAACACCATATATTTT.

This chain joins TRBV18 and TRBJ2-7; D call uncertain. The CDR3 spans 11 residues. Germline V lookup: CDR1 KGHSH, CDR2 LQKENI. With 6 bases removed from V and 6 bases from J, the gap between germline ends came to 9 bases. CDR3 sequence: CASSPSAEQYF. The CDR3, as DNA: TGTGCCAGCTCCCCATCGGCCGAGCAGTACTTC.

The chain has TRBV11-2 and TRBJ1-1; weak D call: TRBD1 (5 bases). The V gene's germline CDR1 is SGHAT and CDR2 FQNNGV. V was cut by 3 bases and J by 4 bases, with 9 bases left in between. The CDR3 consists of 13 residues. In DNA form, the CDR3 reads TGTGCCAGCAGCTTCGCAGGGAGCACTGAAGCTTTCTTT. Protein: CASSFAGSTEAFF.

The V call is TRBV6-5, the J call TRBJ2-3; D unclear. V was trimmed by 3 bases and J by 6 bases, leaving 13 bases between them. The germline V gene has CDR1 MNHEY and CDR2 SVGAGI. The length of the CDR3 is 14 residues. This CDR3 is CASSYYRPPDTQYF. CDR3 in DNA: TGTGCCAGCAGTTATTACAGACCCCCGGATACGCAGTATTTT.